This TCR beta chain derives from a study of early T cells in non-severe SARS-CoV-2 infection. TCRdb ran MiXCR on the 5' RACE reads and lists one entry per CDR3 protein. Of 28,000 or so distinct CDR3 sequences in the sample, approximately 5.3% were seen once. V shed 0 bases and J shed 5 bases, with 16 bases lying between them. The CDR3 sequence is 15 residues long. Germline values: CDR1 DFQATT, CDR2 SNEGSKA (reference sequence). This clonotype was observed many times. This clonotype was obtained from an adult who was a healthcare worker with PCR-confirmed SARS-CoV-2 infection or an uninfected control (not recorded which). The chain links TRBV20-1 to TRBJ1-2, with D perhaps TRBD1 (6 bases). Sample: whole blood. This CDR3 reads CSARDPQGLGYGYTF. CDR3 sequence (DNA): TGCAGTGCTAGAGATCCCCAGGGGTTAGGGTATGGCTACACCTTC.